This T cell receptor beta chain was identified in a study of monozygotic twins with cystic fibrosis. Study findings and constraints: No link emerged between shared CDR3 counts and age, concordance or severity. V usage most resembled the co-twin in 13 of 16 pairs. Low clonality (median roughly 0.0095) suggested a mostly naive repertoire.

Comment on this clone: Its antigen is not identified.

The CDR3 is 16 amino acids. V was pared by 0 bases and J by 1 base, with 5 bases of the junction left unmatched. Germline V gene lookup returns CDR1 SGHRS and CDR2 YFSETQ. Profiled with immunoSEQ multiplex PCR; TCRdb holds only in-frame clones, not every one. Of some 33,000 clones listed, just over 90% are singletons. The sequence derives from a boy younger than 10 with cystic fibrosis. Source material: blood. The chain recombines TRBV5-1 with TRBJ2-5, with 8 bases that match TRBD2. The CDR3 nucleotides read TGCGCCAGCAGCTTGGGGGCACTAGCGGCCCAAGAGACCCAGTACTTC. The encoded protein is CASSLGALAAQETQYF.